These T cell receptor beta chains were read from a single sample in a study of cytomegalovirus exposure and HLA in healthy donors. The repertoire was sequenced with immunoSEQ multiplex PCR; TCRdb's copy has only in-frame clones and lacks some. The sample carries around 140,000 clones, about two thirds recorded once. Sequencing was carried out using PBMCs. These receptors came from a woman between 18 and 29 years old in good health and CMV-seronegative. The CDR3 runs from the conserved cysteine through the conserved F or W. Fields, in order: clone size, V gene, D gene, J gene, CDR3 DNA, CDR3 protein. D genes are given only for firm matches. The size field is filled for only some rows; it gives once, few, many or a size class.

>-|TRBV6-6|TRBD2|TRBJ2-1
TGTGCCAGCAGTCCTACTAGCGGGAGTGAAAATGAGCAGTTCTTC
CASSPTSGSENEQFF
>few|TRBV6-1|-|TRBJ2-6
TGTGCCAGCAGTGCCGCAGACTCTGGGGCCAACGTCCTGACTTTC
CASSAADSGANVLTF
>-|TRBV15|-|TRBJ1-4
TGTGCCACCAGCAGAGGACAGCCAAATGAAAAACTGTTTTTT
CATSRGQPNEKLFF
>-|TRBV10-1|-|TRBJ1-1
TGCGCCAGCAGTGAGTCGGGGGGGGAGAAAACTGAAGCTTTCTTT
CASSESGGEKTEAFF
>-|TRBV6-5|-|TRBJ1-2
TGTGCCAGCAGAAGAGGAACAGGCGCTAACTATGGCTACACCTTC
CASRRGTGANYGYTF
>-|TRBV5-1|TRBD2|TRBJ2-3
TGCGCCAGCAGCTTTGTTACTAGCGGGAGTGCAGATACGCAGTATTTT
CASSFVTSGSADTQYF
>-|TRBV5-1|TRBD2|TRBJ2-3
TGCGCCAGCAGCTTGGCTATACTAGCGGCGAGTAGCACAGATACGCAGTATTTT
CASSLAILAASSTDTQYF
>-|TRBV27|-|TRBJ1-1
TGTGCCAGCATTTCGGGGAGAAGGGGGACTGAAGCTTTCTTT
CASISGRRGTEAFF
>once|TRBV9|-|TRBJ2-1
TGTGCCAGCAGCGTCGCAGGGACAAGGGCCTACAATGAGCAGTTCTTC
CASSVAGTRAYNEQFF
>-|TRBV18|-|TRBJ1-1
TGTGCCAGCTCACTTATTCCAGGGGTAGACACTGAAGCTTTCTTT
CASSLIPGVDTEAFF
>-|TRBV19|-|TRBJ1-1
TGTGCCAGTAGTATAGATAAGAACACTGAAGCTTTCTTT
CASSIDKNTEAFF
>-|TRBV28|-|TRBJ1-3
TGTGCCAGCAGTTCCAGCGAGATCTCTGGAAACACCATATATTTT
CASSSSEISGNTIYF
>-|TRBV6-5|TRBD2|TRBJ2-1
TGTGCCAGCAGTTACTCGTCTAGCGGGTCCTACAATGAGCAGTTCTTC
CASSYSSSGSYNEQFF
>-|TRBV6-5|TRBD2|TRBJ2-1
TGTGCCAGCACTCCTAGCGGGGTCCTTTACAATGAGCAGTTCTTC
CASTPSGVLYNEQFF
>-|TRBV30|TRBD1|TRBJ1-2
TGTGCCTGGTCAACATCAGGGGGCACCGGCTACACCTTC
CAWSTSGGTGYTF
>-|TRBV18|-|TRBJ2-7
TGTGCCAGCTCACCAAGCAGGGCGTCCTACGAGCAGTACTTC
CASSPSRASYEQYF
>-|TRBV18|TRBD1|TRBJ2-7
TGTGCCAGCTCACCACTCGGGACAGGTAATCACGAGCAGTACTTC
CASSPLGTGNHEQYF
>-|TRBV10-3|TRBD2|TRBJ2-1
TGTGCCATCAGTGAAACACTAGCGGGGAATGAGCAGTTCTTC
CAISETLAGNEQFF
>-|TRBV11-2|TRBD2|TRBJ2-1
TGTGCCAGCAGCTTAGTAGGACTAGCGGGAGGGCGTGGTCAGTTCTTC
CASSLVGLAGGRGQFF
>-|TRBV9|TRBD1|TRBJ2-2
TGTGCCAGCAGCGTTCCCAGACAGGGCATACGGACCGGGGAGCTGTTTTTT
CASSVPRQGIRTGELFF
>few|TRBV5-1|-|TRBJ2-2
TGCGCCAGCAGCTTGGTGGGGGGAGACTACACCGGGGAGCTGTTTTTT
CASSLVGGDYTGELFF
>-|TRBV5-1|TRBD1|TRBJ2-3
TGCGCCAGCAGCTTTGGGACAGGGGGAAGAGTAGATACGCAGTATTTT
CASSFGTGGRVDTQYF
>few|TRBV28|-|TRBJ2-3
TGTGCCAGCAGTACAAAAGGGGTCGGAGCAGATACGCAGTATTTT
CASSTKGVGADTQYF
>-|TRBV4-1|-|TRBJ2-3
TGCGCCAGCAGCCAAGCCGGGGACTTCCAGACAGATACGCAGTATTTT
CASSQAGDFQTDTQYF
>-|TRBV4-3|-|TRBJ2-1
TGCGCCAGCAGCCAAGATCCCCGGGGGAGGATCGATGAGCAGTTCTTC
CASSQDPRGRIDEQFF
>-|TRBV6-1|-|TRBJ2-7
TGTGCCAGCAGTGAAGCCCCACTAGACGAGCAGTACTTC
CASSEAPLDEQYF
>-|TRBV28|-|TRBJ1-6
TGTGCCAGCAGTCCTCCAGGGTCACCCCTCCACTTT
CASSPPGSPLHF
>few|TRBV29-1|TRBD2|TRBJ2-1
TGCAGCGTTGAAGGCCGCGGGAGGGCCGAACTCTCCTACAATGAGCAGTTCTTC
CSVEGRGRAELSYNEQFF
>-|TRBV13|TRBD2|TRBJ2-1
TGTGCCAGCAGCTTGGGTCTCCCGGGAGCTAGCGGGAGCGGCAATGAGCAGTTCTTC
CASSLGLPGASGSGNEQFF
>once|TRBV7-2|TRBD1|TRBJ2-2
TGTGCCAGCAGCCTTAGACAGGGCTACACCGGGGAGCTGTTTTTT
CASSLRQGYTGELFF
>once|TRBV4-3|TRBD2|TRBJ2-5
TGCGCCAGCAGCCAAGAGGGGGCTAGCGGGGGGGGTGATGACTTC
CASSQEGASGGGDDF
>-|TRBV28|-|TRBJ2-3
TGTGCCAGCAGTTCCACCCGACAGACAGATACGCAGTATTTT
CASSSTRQTDTQYF
>-|TRBV7-9|TRBD2|TRBJ2-1
TGTGCCAGCAGCCGCGTAGCGGGAGTAAGCAATGAGCAGTTCTTC
CASSRVAGVSNEQFF
>-|TRBV19|TRBD1|TRBJ1-4
TGTGCCAGTAGTATAGATGTATCGCCAAGGGGGCGGAATGAAAAACTGTTTTTT
CASSIDVSPRGRNEKLFF
>-|TRBV19|TRBD1|TRBJ2-6
TGTGCCAGTAGTCTACGGGACAGTTCCTTCCTAAGCTCTGGGGCCAACGTCCTGACTTTC
CASSLRDSSFLSSGANVLTF